This is a list of T cell receptor beta chains from one sample in a study of T cell repertoires in cytomegalovirus infection. Each CDR3 protein is one row after TCRdb ran MiXCR on the reads. The sample lists about 310,000 distinct CDR3 sequences; about a sixth were seen once. What was sequenced was PBMCs. The receptors derive from a human donor in good health (CMV status not recorded). Some clones in this sample may be carry-over from other donors' samples. CDR3s include the opening cysteine and the closing phenylalanine or tryptophan. D genes are given only for firm matches. Clone size is stated in some rows and not others, as once, few, many or a class when expanded.

abundance | j_gene | len | v_gene | d_gene | CDR3aa | CDR3nt
few | TRBJ2-3 | 16 | TRBV5-4 | . | CASSSPGPRRTDTQYF | TGTGCCAGCAGCTCCCCGGGACCTAGACGCACAGATACGCAGTATTTT
few | TRBJ2-3 | 17 | TRBV6-5 | TRBD2 | CASSYSLAGGIADTQYF | TGTGCCAGCAGTTACTCCTTAGCGGGGGGAATCGCAGATACGCAGTATTTT
. | TRBJ2-1 | 12 | TRBV10-3 | . | CAISELGPEQFF | TGTGCCATCAGTGAGCTCGGCCCAGAGCAGTTCTTC
many | TRBJ2-1 | 18 | TRBV7-2 | TRBD1 | CASRDRGALDPYYNEQFF | TGTGCCAGCAGGGACAGGGGGGCGTTAGACCCCTACTACAATGAGCAGTTCTTC
many | TRBJ2-3 | 13 | TRBV12-3/TRBV12-4 | . | CASSLGTTDTQYF | TGTGCCAGCAGTTTAGGGACTACAGATACGCAGTATTTT
few | TRBJ2-3 | 15 | TRBV7-3 | TRBD2 | CASRLPGTNTDTQYF | TGTGCCAGCAGGTTACCCGGGACTAACACAGATACGCAGTATTTT
few | TRBJ1-5 | 11 | TRBV12-3/TRBV12-4 | . | CASSFGEPQHF | TGTGCCAGCAGTTTTGGCGAGCCCCAGCATTTT
few | TRBJ2-6 | 14 | TRBV12-3/TRBV12-4 | . | CASRRASGANVLTF | TGTGCCAGCAGAAGGGCCTCTGGGGCCAACGTCCTGACTTTC
many | TRBJ2-1 | 14 | TRBV2 | . | CASGRESSYNEQFF | TGTGCCAGCGGCCGGGAGAGCTCCTACAATGAGCAGTTCTTC
few | TRBJ1-1 | 14 | TRBV6-5 | TRBD1 | CASSWDRLTPEAFF | TGTGCCAGCAGTTGGGACAGGCTAACACCTGAAGCTTTCTTT
few | TRBJ2-7 | 13 | TRBV28 | . | CASGTQVLREQYF | TGTGCCAGCGGGACCCAGGTTCTACGCGAGCAGTACTTC
many | TRBJ1-5 | 15 | TRBV7-2 | TRBD1 | CASSFTGTENQPQHF | TGTGCCAGCAGCTTCACCGGGACAGAGAATCAGCCCCAGCATTTT
few | TRBJ2-1 | 16 | TRBV10-3 | TRBD2 | CAISESSGGAYNEQFF | TGTGCCATCAGTGAGTCGAGCGGGGGGGCCTACAATGAGCAGTTCTTC
few | TRBJ1-6 | 15 | TRBV4-2 | . | CASSQEARADSPLHF | TGTGCCAGCAGCCAAGAAGCCAGGGCGGATTCACCCCTCCACTTT
many | TRBJ2-7 | 13 | TRBV7-6 | TRBD2 | CASTRGEGYEQYF | TGTGCCAGCACCCGCGGGGAGGGCTACGAGCAGTACTTC
many | TRBJ1-1 | 13 | TRBV6-1 | . | CASRATGNTEAFF | TGTGCCAGCAGAGCTACAGGCAACACTGAAGCTTTCTTT
many | TRBJ1-1 | 13 | TRBV7-2 | . | CASSAGVLTEAFF | TGTGCCAGCAGCGCAGGGGTCCTCACTGAAGCTTTCTTT
. | TRBJ1-1 | 15 | TRBV4-2 | TRBD1 | CASSQDVRGDTEAFF | TGTGCCAGCAGCCAAGATGTCAGGGGGGACACTGAAGCTTTCTTT
. | TRBJ2-1 | 15 | TRBV28 | TRBD1 | CASSQGQDIDNEQFF | TGTGCCAGCAGCCAAGGACAGGATATCGACAATGAGCAGTTCTTC
few | TRBJ2-7 | 15 | TRBV27 | . | CASSSAVQSSYEQYF | TGTGCCAGCAGCTCCGCGGTTCAAAGCTCCTACGAGCAGTACTTC
. | TRBJ1-2 | 14 | TRBV20-1 | . | CSARDLRWKGGYTF | TGCAGTGCTAGAGACCTGAGGTGGAAAGGTGGCTACACCTTC
few | TRBJ2-5 | 14 | TRBV4-2 | . | CASSQEAGKETQYF | TGTGCCAGCAGCCAAGAAGCCGGGAAAGAGACCCAGTACTTC
. | TRBJ1-5 | 13 | TRBV29-1 | . | CSVEQGRNQPQHF | TGCAGCGTTGAACAGGGGCGCAATCAGCCCCAGCATTTT
many | TRBJ1-4 | 14 | TRBV28 | TRBD1 | CASKQGGLDEKLFF | TGTGCCAGCAAACAGGGGGGGCTTGATGAAAAACTGTTTTTT
few | TRBJ2-2 | 15 | TRBV4-1 | . | CASSQVLALTGELFF | TGCGCCAGCAGCCAAGTGCTAGCCCTCACCGGGGAGCTGTTTTTT
. | TRBJ1-6 | 13 | TRBV4-3 | . | CASSQDLDSPLHF | TGCGCCAGCAGCCAAGATTTGGATTCACCCCTCCACTTT
. | TRBJ2-5 | 17 | TRBV6-2/TRBV6-3 | . | CASSPDLRLNREETQYF | TGTGCCAGCAGTCCGGACTTGAGACTTAACAGGGAAGAGACCCAGTACTTC
. | TRBJ2-1 | 15 | TRBV10-3 | . | CAISEGLISNEPVFF | TGTGCCATCAGTGAGGGACTAATCTCCAATGAGCCTGTCTTCTTC
. | TRBJ2-1 | 16 | TRBV11-2 | . | CASSPPSGRTYNEQFF | TGTGCCAGCAGCCCGCCGAGCGGGCGGACCTACAATGAGCAGTTCTTC
. | TRBJ2-1 | 16 | TRBV4-3 | . | CASSQDDTLRGVEQFF | TGCGCCAGCAGCCAAGATGACACCCTACGGGGAGTTGAGCAGTTCTTC
few | TRBJ2-5 | 15 | TRBV6-2/TRBV6-3 | . | CASSDLETGQETQYF | TGTGCCAGCAGCGACCTCGAGACAGGTCAAGAGACCCAGTACTTC
once | TRBJ2-1 | 12 | TRBV9 | . | CASSVEGREQFF | TGTGCCAGCAGCGTAGAAGGCCGTGAGCAGTTCTTC
. | TRBJ2-2 | 16 | TRBV4-2 | TRBD2 | CASRPSLAGNTGELFF | TGTGCCAGCAGACCCTCACTAGCGGGCAACACCGGGGAGCTGTTTTTT
many | TRBJ1-1 | 14 | TRBV12-3/TRBV12-4 | . | CASSLAPGVTEAFF | TGTGCCAGCAGCCTAGCGCCGGGGGTCACTGAAGCTTTCTTT
many | TRBJ1-1 | 15 | TRBV6-5 | . | CASSRRQETNTEAFF | TGTGCCAGCAGCCGGAGACAGGAGACGAACACTGAAGCTTTCTTT
. | TRBJ1-2 | 16 | TRBV4-2 | . | CASSQGNPRDLYGYTF | TGTGCCAGCAGCCAAGGAAATCCAAGGGACCTATATGGCTACACCTTC
few | TRBJ1-4 | 15 | TRBV28 | TRBD1 | CASSPGTASNEKLFF | TGTGCCAGCAGTCCCGGGACAGCTTCTAATGAAAAACTGTTTTTT
. | TRBJ2-1 | 13 | TRBV5-1 | . | CASSRTGHNEQFF | TGCGCCAGCAGCAGGACTGGGCACAATGAGCAGTTCTTC
few | TRBJ2-1 | 12 | TRBV2 | TRBD1 | CASRGDSHEQFF | TGTGCCAGCAGGGGGGACAGTCATGAGCAGTTCTTC
. | TRBJ1-5 | 15 | TRBV7-8 | TRBD1 | CASSTYRGSNQPQHF | TGTGCCAGCAGCACCTACAGGGGGAGCAATCAGCCCCAGCATTTT
many | TRBJ1-5 | 16 | TRBV7-2 | . | CASSSAGGRLNQPQHF | TGTGCCAGCAGCTCGGCGGGAGGACGGTTGAATCAGCCCCAGCATTTT
many | TRBJ1-4 | 15 | TRBV7-9 | TRBD1 | CASSFGQGVAGKLFF | TGTGCCAGCAGCTTCGGACAGGGGGTGGCCGGAAAACTGTTTTTT
few | TRBJ2-7 | 13 | TRBV19 | . | CASSIGEAYEQYF | TGTGCCAGTAGTATTGGGGAGGCCTACGAGCAGTACTTC
many | TRBJ2-5 | 15 | TRBV7-2 | TRBD2 | CASSFAGGPGETQYF | TGTGCCAGCAGCTTTGCGGGGGGGCCGGGAGAGACCCAGTACTTC
many | TRBJ2-5 | 14 | TRBV9 | . | CASSGGAIQETQYF | TGTGCCAGCAGCGGTGGGGCCATCCAAGAGACCCAGTACTTC
once | TRBJ1-5 | 15 | TRBV7-9 | TRBD1 | CASSLGQGGSQPQHF | TGTGCCAGCAGCTTGGGACAGGGGGGAAGTCAGCCCCAGCATTTT
many | TRBJ2-3 | 15 | TRBV12-3/TRBV12-4 | . | CASRGDGWGTDTQYF | TGTGCCAGCAGAGGGGACGGTTGGGGCACAGATACGCAGTATTTT
. | TRBJ1-4 | 14 | TRBV20-1 | TRBD1 | CSARDQGANEKLFF | TGCAGTGCTAGAGATCAGGGGGCTAATGAAAAACTGTTTTTT
many | TRBJ2-7 | 15 | TRBV6-2/TRBV6-3 | . | CASSYPQGSVYEQYF | TGTGCCAGCAGTTACCCGCAGGGTTCCGTCTACGAGCAGTACTTC
few | TRBJ2-7 | 18 | TRBV28 | . | CASSLSGLGRRAPYEQYF | TGTGCCAGCAGTTTATCAGGGCTAGGGAGACGAGCCCCCTACGAGCAGTACTTC
. | TRBJ1-1 | 13 | TRBV3-1 | . | CASSPLMTGEAFF | TGTGCCAGCAGCCCTCTGATGACAGGAGAAGCTTTCTTT